This T cell receptor beta chain was sequenced for a study of PD-1 blockade in classical Hodgkin lymphoma. With regard to this clone: What it binds is unknown.

With no exception, relapse followed autologous stem cell transplantation in all patients, and brentuximab vedotin exposure varied. Sequencing used immunoSEQ multiplex PCR; TCRdb keeps in-frame clones, though not all of them. The table lists tens of thousands of clones, almost 90% of them singletons. After removal of 4 bases from V and 2 bases from J, the junction contained 3 bases not matched to a gene. Germline CDR1 is MRHNA and CDR2 is SNTAGT. The CDR3 runs 15 residues. Study-level findings and limits: Newly diagnosed patients and complete responders had comparable diversity at baseline. CD8+ TCR diversity did not rise significantly by C4D1, unlike CD4+. Newly diagnosed patients were reported to exhibit reduced baseline TCR diversity relative to healthy donors.

The rearrangement uses TRBV6-4 and TRBJ2-2; 8 bases line up with TRBD2. The clonotype comes from a human donor with classical Hodgkin lymphoma. The specimen was peripheral blood mononuclear cells (PBMCs), collected before the second cycle of nivolumab. CDR3 region: CASSAGLANTGELFF. The CDR3 nucleotides read TGTGCCAGCAGTGCCGGACTAGCCAACACCGGGGAGCTGTTTTTT.